The 9 T cell receptor beta chains below were found in one sample sequenced in a study of cytomegalovirus exposure and HLA in healthy donors. It was with 60 Vbeta and 13 Jbeta primers that the PCR ran. Measured with immunoSEQ multiplex PCR; TCRdb has only the in-frame clones, and not every one. The profile shows around 130,000 clones, approximately 81% of them singletons. Sequencing was carried out using PBMCs. These receptors all stem from a woman in her thirties or forties in good health and CMV-seronegative.

V usage is TRBV2 and J usage is TRBJ2-7; TRBD2 might be the D (6 bases). This CDR3 is built from 14 residues. V was shortened by 2 bases and J by 4 bases, with 12 bases between the two germline ends. CDR1 is SNHLY, CDR2 FYNNEI, per germline. The CDR3 protein is CASSEYEGTYEQYF. The CDR3 bases are TGTGCCAGCAGTGAATACGAAGGGACTTACGAGCAGTACTTC.

This chain joins TRBV4-1 and TRBJ2-5; TRBD2 might be the D (6 bases). The J call may not be correct, given that the DNA end is closer to TRBJ2-7. Germline V CDR1 and CDR2: MGHRA, YSYEKL. There are 13 residues in the CDR3. CDR3 sequence: CASSHLEGYEQYF. As DNA, the CDR3 is TGCGCCAGCAGCCACCTGGAGGGGTACGAGCAGTACTTC.

J is TRBJ1-5 and V is TRBV2; D is perhaps TRBD1 (5 bases). The V gene lost 5 bases and the J gene lost 9 bases, with 14 bases spanning the gap. In germline, CDR1 is SNHLY, CDR2 FYNNEI. The CDR3 has 13 residues. Here the CDR3 DNA reads TGTGCCAGCAGTCCGAGGACCGACAGGCCCCAGCATTTT. Translated, it gives CASSPRTDRPQHF.

V and J are TRBV18 and TRBJ2-5; 8 nucleotides align to TRBD2. Germline assignment: CDR1 KGHSH and CDR2 LQKENI. V shed 8 bases and J 2 bases; nucleotides not matched to a gene: 7. The CDR3 loop spans 14 amino acids. CDR3 nucleotide sequence: TGTGCCAGCCACGCGGGGGGAGGTCAAGAGACCCAGTACTTC. It translates to CASHAGGGQETQYF.

The chain has TRBV7-2 and TRBJ1-1; no clear D gene. CDR1 and CDR2 (germline): SGHTA, FQGNSA. This CDR3 is 17 amino acids long. Trimming pared 2 bases from V and 0 bases from J, leaving 16 bases between. CDR3 bases: TGTGCCAGCAGCTTAAGGGCTCGGGGAAACATGAACACTGAAGCTTTCTTT. Translated, it gives CASSLRARGNMNTEAFF.

This clone has just one count. The chain employs TRBV5-1 and TRBJ1-1; no clear D. Germline CDR1 reads SGHRS; CDR2 reads YFSETQ. V lost 0 bases and J lost 4, with 25 bases in between. The CDR3 is 19 amino acids. The CDR3 sequence is CASSLGPRRSIVNSTEAFF. As DNA, the CDR3 is TGCGCCAGCAGCTTGGGGCCCCGTCGATCTATCGTGAACAGCACTGAAGCTTTCTTT.

The chain recombines TRBV7-3 with TRBJ2-2; the match to TRBD2 covers 12 bases. Germline assignment: CDR1 SGHTA and CDR2 FQGTGA. The J segment lost 1 base and the V segment lost 6 bases, leaving 12 bases of the junction unmatched. The CDR3 spans 19 residues. CDR3 DNA: TGTGCCAGCAGTCAGACAGGGCCGGGACTAGCGGGGAACACCGGGGAGCTGTTTTTT. Translated: CASSQTGPGLAGNTGELFF.

This chain links TRBV15 with TRBJ2-3; TRBD2 might be the D (5 bases). Germline CDR1 and CDR2: LNHNV and YYDKDF (reference sequence). Trimming shortened V by 5 bases and J by 4 bases, and 16 bases separated the two germline ends. This CDR3 has 15 amino acids. CDR3 nucleotides: TGTGCCACCAGCCTGACCCGGGAAACTCCAGATACGCAGTATTTT. It is translated as CATSLTRETPDTQYF.

The rearrangement joins TRBV4-3 to TRBJ2-3; 8 bases are shared with TRBD2. This CDR3 spans 16 amino acids. Looked up from germline, CDR1 is LGHNA and CDR2 is YSLEER. The J segment lost 4 bases and the V segment lost 3 bases, leaving 9 bases of the junction unmatched. In nucleotides, the CDR3 is TGCGCCAGCAGCCAGCTGCCAAGCGGGAGCGCAGATACGCAGTATTTT. It codes for CASSQLPSGSADTQYF.